This TCR beta chain was sequenced during a study of T cell responses to AZD1222 COVID-19 vaccine (TCRdb year 2021). Regarding the complete study: AZD1222 recipients whose second dose came at about 4 weeks and those whose second dose came at about 12 weeks were combined into one group, since spike-specific TCR depth and breadth did not differ between the two schedules. A total of about 250 trial participants underwent TCR sequencing, of whom approximately 200 had received two doses of AZD1222 and roughly 26 had received two doses of the MenACWY control vaccine. Trial participants were enrolled by age into 18-55, 56-69 and 70-plus year subgroups, with about 150, 27 and 61 TCR-sequenced participants respectively.

The CDR3 regions of human TCRbeta chains were analyzed by immunosequencing. The authors' pipeline ran thus. TCRs in the repertoires were compared against a reference library of SARS-CoV-2-specific TCRs that had been generated with the MIRA antigen-specificity platform. Breadth was defined as the fraction of unique TCRs that were SARS-CoV-2-associated. Depth was defined as the fraction of total T cells that were SARS-CoV-2-associated. Using the MIRA data, each spike-specific TCR was mapped to the spike region that the TCR reacts to and placed in a CD4 or CD8 class. Log10-transformed breadth and depth values were compared by one-way ANOVA with Sidak's multiple comparisons tests. In its TCRdb copy, this immuneACCESS table keeps in-frame sequences only and misses some clones. Where compared with another copy, unresolved V genes explain less than half of these, and the others have no known cause. D and trimming come from the DNA, and the V and J calls and clone size come from that table. The table for this sample lists about 150,000 clones; around 90% of them were counted only once. Clones ranked in the top ten supply around 3% of the sample.

In the case of this clone: What this receptor recognizes is not known. No base quality information exists; no much larger clone differs at one position.

For this chain, trimming is 1 base at the V end and 4 bases at the J end, and the number of junction bases without a gene match is 3. Sequences SGHVS (CDR1) and FQNEAQ (CDR2) are obtained from the germline V gene. Counted from cysteine to phenylalanine, this CDR3 has 15 amino acids. The sequence is cut down to CDR3 DNA, 45 bases in frame from base 1. This specimen's time point label, interpreted: baseline before first vaccination. Vaccinee samples were obtained from the UK trials COV001 and COV002, which included a single-blind randomized controlled phase 2/3 trial of AZD1222 (ChAdOx1 nCoV-19) in healthy adults. Trial participant PBMC samples were collected at day 0 and day 28 after the second dose for TCRbeta chain sequencing. The investigation overall reported the following: In the small 56-69-year group, the increase in depth fell short of significance, most likely because of low power. After two AZD1222 doses, both the breadth and the depth of spike-specific TCRs were significantly higher than at day 0 and than in MenACWY recipients. Because no samples from the day 14 peak response were available, repertoires could be characterized only after the peak T cell response. Nearly half of unique spike-specific TCRs reportedly recognized epitopes outside regions mutated in the B.1.351 and B.1.1.7 variants. Participants were mostly white British, with more females than males. The authors suggested clonal diversity may have been underestimated. Conclusions about previously exposed vaccinees were limited because only a handful of AZD1222 recipients were SARS-CoV-2 seropositive at baseline. The whole spike protein was spanned by vaccine-associated CD4 TCRs, and dominant responses were seen in regions 160-218 and 743-854.

The source is an adult in good health. The sample here was peripheral blood, taken on day 0 of AZD1222 vaccination. Recombination connected TRBV7-8 to TRBJ2-3; a stretch of 9 junction bases matches TRBD1. At the DNA level, the sequence is TGTGCCAGCAGCTTAGTGGGACAGGGACCAGATACGCAGTATTTT. Translated, this gives CASSLVGQGPDTQYF.